The 2 T cell receptor beta chains given below trace back to one sample, sequenced in a study of cytomegalovirus exposure and HLA in healthy donors. Researchers ran the PCR with 60 Vbeta and 13 Jbeta primers. Assay: immunoSEQ multiplex PCR; the TCRdb copy retains only in-frame clones and omits some. Of 30,000 to 45,000 clones in the sample, around 81% were seen once. Specimen: PBMCs. These receptor sequences come from a woman aged 40 to 50 in good health and CMV-seronegative.

This sequence joins TRBV5-4 and TRBJ2-5; perhaps TRBD1 as D (5 bases). In germline, CDR1 is SGHNT, CDR2 YYREEE (reference sequence). This CDR3 is built from 15 residues. V was pared by 6 bases and J by 2 bases, with 17 bases between. The CDR3 region is CASTHQAGQQETQYF. The CDR3 region has the DNA TGTGCCAGCACCCATCAGGCAGGGCAACAAGAGACCCAGTACTTC. Filled out from reference TRBV5-4 and TRBJ2-5, the complete variable domain reads ETGVTQSPTHLIKTRGQQVTLRCSSQSGHNTVSWYQQALGQGPQFIFQYYREEENGRGNFPPRFSGLQFPNYSSELNVNALELDDSALYLCASTHQAGQQETQYFGPGTRLLVL.

This clone showed up just a few times. The chain combines TRBV6-5 with TRBJ1-2; D unresolved. CDR3 length: 15 amino acids. Germline V gene sequence: CDR1 MNHEY, CDR2 SVGAGI. Trimming removed 2 bases from V and 5 bases from J, with 15 bases in between. CDR3 loop: CASSYRGQWEYGYTF. The DNA of the CDR3 is TGTGCCAGCAGTTACCGTGGCCAGTGGGAGTATGGCTACACCTTC.